This T cell receptor (beta chain) was obtained from a study of blood T cell repertoires in COVID-19 (dated by TCRdb to the early 2020s). In terms of the full investigation: Samples from collaborators originated in the United States, Italy and Spain and spanned both the acute and convalescent phases of COVID-19. The dataset comprised deeply sampled blood TCRbeta repertoires from subjects exposed to, actively infected with, or recovered from COVID-19. The material from the prospective study consisted of cDNA or gDNA derived from T cells, B-cell-depleted T cells, or PBMCs. The repertoires were released in a freely available public database meant as a resource for research on the immune response to SARS-CoV-2. A de-identified subject ID, COVID-19 status, age in years and sex were almost always included in the sample metadata. The samples were drawn from two sources: the first 160 participants of the ongoing ImmuneRACE study, and some 1,300 subjects contributed by 6 global collaborators. Where available, HLA class I and class II types were taken from metadata supplied by the sample provider and were not determined by assay-based typing. Broad study findings and their caveats: The amount of clinical and demographic metadata varied by source and participant and was provided uncurated.

A word on this clone: This clone's antigen is unknown. Base qualities are not provided; no much larger clone lies one nucleotide away.

TCRbeta CDR3 regions were amplified from genomic DNA using the immunoSEQ Assay, a bias-controlled multiplex PCR. The paper's data handling went like this. The number of nucleated cells in each sample was estimated by amplification of reference gene primers within the assay. To quantify the absolute abundance of each unique TCRbeta CDR3 rearrangement, sequence reads were collapsed and filtered. For each sample, productive Simpson clonality was calculated as the square root of Simpson's diversity index across productive rearrangements. TCRdb stores this immuneACCESS table with in-frame sequences only. Part of the clones is absent; in the studies checked, under half of the shortfall reflects unresolved V genes, and no reason is known for the rest. The V and J calls and clone size are taken from that table; D and trimming were inferred from the DNA. The sample data list fewer than 120,000 clones, and more than 70% of these were observed just once. The ten largest clones take up approximately 3.4% of the sample.

Each collaborating institution followed its own protocols to collect whole blood in K2EDTA tubes. Collaborator samples were shipped for TCRbeta analysis as frozen whole blood, isolated PBMCs, or DNA extracted from either sample type. What was sequenced was peripheral blood. This clonotype was obtained from a woman in her forties or fifties with acute or convalescent COVID-19.

The CDR3 loop reads CASSPTGIGAGELFF. At the DNA level, the sequence is TGTGCCAGCAGCCCTACAGGGATAGGAGCCGGGGAGCTGTTTTTT. This sequence uses TRBV7-2 and TRBJ2-2; TRBD1 could be the D gene, as 6 bases match. V gives up 5 bases and J gives up 6 bases, and the segment between their germline ends measures 16 bases. For CDR1 and CDR2, the germline V gene lists SGHTA and FQGNSA. The CDR3 runs 15 residues from the cysteine to the phenylalanine. Only the CDR3 DNA stays, 45 bases, in frame from base 1.